What follows describes a single TCR beta chain. The data were taken from a study of blood T cells in healthy people across ages. Per-sample yields of isolated PBMCs were at least 6 million. For the second PCR, which ran for roughly 7 to 11 cycles, a sample-barcoded 5' primer and a J-beta primer mix were used. One entry per CDR3 protein results from TCRdb running MiXCR on the 5' RACE reads. The repertoire includes 600,000 to 650,000 distinct CDR3 sequences, roughly 50% of them detected once, and approximately 40% sits in the top ten. The length of the CDR3 is 14 residues. The V end was cut by 0 bases, the J end by 4 bases, with 12 bases between. Germline V gene sequence: CDR1 SQVTM, CDR2 ANQGSEA.

The V gene is TRBV29-1, the J gene TRBJ2-5; possibly TRBD1 for D (7 bases). Sequencing was performed on blood. The sequence came from a man aged 55 to 70 in good health. The CDR3 DNA follows: TGCAGCGTTGAAGATCTGGAGGGGGCAGAGACCCAGTACTTC. Protein sequence: CSVEDLEGAETQYF.